This T cell receptor (beta chain) was documented in a study of graft-versus-host responses after intestinal transplantation. Study as a whole: All recipients were given anti-thymocyte globulin induction, and tacrolimus and steroids were then administered for around three years.

The length of the CDR3 is 15 residues. J gave up 7 bases and V 2 bases, and 11 bases lay outside the gene matches. Germline lookup yields CDR1 SEHNR and CDR2 FQNEAQ (reference sequence). A note on this clone: The antigen is unknown.

Some clones are missing from TCRdb's copy, which holds only in-frame ones; the method was immunoSEQ multiplex PCR. The table shows approximately 33,000 clones, with about 80% occurring only once. Study-level points and caveats: Recipient marrow contained GvH clones, some of which appeared first in ileum or blood.

The V call is TRBV7-9, the J call TRBJ2-7; 7 bases line up with TRBD1. This sequence originates from a human donor who received an intestinal transplant. Here the sequenced sample was unstimulated CD8+ T cells sorted from spleen or lymph node cells, taken before intestinal transplant. The CDR3 is CASSLTGQGVWEQYF. The CDR3 DNA follows: TGTGCCAGCAGCTTAACAGGGCAGGGGGTATGGGAGCAGTACTTC.